This T cell receptor (beta chain) was observed in a study of cytomegalovirus exposure and HLA in healthy donors. Findings and limits, study-wide: In a later analysis, parvovirus B19, influenza, CMV and Epstein-Barr virus appeared linked to several top co-occurrence clusters. CMV serostatus was the only immune exposure information that was available.

V lost 2 bases to trimming and J lost 7 bases; unmatched junction nucleotides: 5. The germline gives CDR1 SGHRS, CDR2 YFSETQ. The CDR3 consists of 15 residues. As regards this clone: Its matching antigen is unknown.

Primers included in the PCR were 60 Vbeta and 13 Jbeta primers. Assay used: immunoSEQ multiplex PCR; TCRdb lists only in-frame clones, some missing. The repertoire holds some 150,000 clones, with approximately 76% as singletons. Sequencing input: PBMCs. The rearrangement joins TRBV5-1 to TRBJ2-1; 11 nucleotides match TRBD2. This TCR derives from a man aged 60 to 75 in good health and CMV-seronegative. CDR3 sequence reads: CASSLLAGARNEQFF. The CDR3 region has the DNA TGCGCCAGCAGCTTACTAGCGGGGGCGCGAAATGAGCAGTTCTTC. The variable domain in full, with the rest retrieved from reference TRBV5-1 and TRBJ2-1, is KAGVTQTPRYLIKTRGQQVTLSCSPISGHRSVSWYQQTPGQGLQFLFEYFSETQRNKGNFPGRFSGRQFSNSRSEMNVSTLELGDSALYLCASSLLAGARNEQFFGPGTRLTVL.